The rows below give T cell receptor beta chains drawn from one sample of a study of shared clonotypes between healthy human individuals. The method was immunoSEQ multiplex PCR; TCRdb's version includes in-frame clones alone and lacks a portion of them. The data show about 680,000 clones, with roughly nine tenths seen just once and nearly 25% held by the top ten. What was sequenced was naive CD8+ T cells sorted from blood. These receptors originate from a man aged 30-40 years in good health. Each CDR3 is given with its conserved first and last residue.

TRBJ2-2 15 TRBV28 CASSQTVSNTGELFF
TRBJ1-2 15 TRBV7-9 CASSSDRGPIYGYTF
TRBJ2-3 12 TRBV18 CASSPRTDTQYF
TRBJ2-7 14 TRBV27 CASSHGLAGHEQYF
TRBJ2-2 15 TRBV28 CASTQGTTNTGELFF
TRBJ2-1 15 TRBV11-2 CASSLPTSGSHEQFF
TRBJ2-1 14 TRBV28 CASNNNPLGGRLFF
TRBJ2-1 13 TRBV7-9 CAIAREGRYEQFF
TRBJ2-1 16 TRBV11-3 CASSLDQRSSYNEQFF
TRBJ2-1 17 TRBV29-1 CSVDGTSGVSSYNEQFF
TRBJ1-3 15 TRBV7-9 CASSQSRDGRNTIYF
TRBJ1-2 19 TRBV5-1 CASSYTVPGQGIRVRGYTF
TRBJ2-7 13 TRBV28 CASHRASSYEQYF
TRBJ2-2 14 TRBV12-5 CASGSGTWTGELFF
TRBJ1-4 17 TRBV9 CASTPGGTVATNEKLFF
TRBJ1-3 12 TRBV29-1 CSVRGSGNTIYF
TRBJ1-3 15 TRBV7-9 CASSLLWPSGNTIYF
TRBJ2-7 16 TRBV4-3 CASSQEGLAGVYEQYF
TRBJ2-2 15 TRBV5-1 CASSLGLSSPGELFF
TRBJ1-1 12 TRBV5-1 CASSFSGTEAFF
TRBJ2-1 15 TRBV7-9 CASSLLAGGMNEQFF
TRBJ1-2 15 TRBV5-5 CASSLRQGAGYGYTF
TRBJ2-3 12 TRBV7-9 CASRSSPYTQYF
TRBJ2-6 15 TRBV7-9 CASSWRGSGANVLTF
TRBJ2-1 15 TRBV9 CASSPFRSGSPQQFF
TRBJ1-4 14 TRBV19 CASSIAPTNEKLFF
TRBJ1-1 13 TRBV19 CASRWLGNTEAFF
TRBJ1-5 13 TRBV7-9 CASNHARGQPQHF
TRBJ2-1 15 TRBV28 CASRRGLDNYNEQFF
TRBJ2-1 16 TRBV4-1 CASSQGQGGSYNEQFF
TRBJ2-3 13 TRBV7-2 CASSLNLIVTQYF
TRBJ2-1 14 TRBV1 CTSSQVVGLNEQFF
TRBJ2-1 16 TRBV27 CASSFNSLAGVDEQFF
TRBJ1-2 12 TRBV7-9 CATRLRDGGYTF
TRBJ2-5 13 TRBV5-6 CASSLENQETQYF
TRBJ2-7 15 TRBV11-2 CASSTIAGTSYEQYF
TRBJ2-7 17 TRBV7-8 CASSPNSGTSGIHEQYF
TRBJ2-3 16 TRBV7-9 CASRNGLAGVVDTQYF
TRBJ2-5 15 TRBV10-3 CAISESLAGGETQYF
TRBJ2-7 15 TRBV19 CASSIRDSRNYEQYF
TRBJ2-2 17 TRBV25-1 CASSEPITGPNTGELFF
TRBJ2-7 15 TRBV6-1 CASSEARGLFYEQYF
TRBJ2-1 13 TRBV27 CASSQGIYNEQFF
TRBJ2-3 17 TRBV14 CASSPPFGRGGQDTQYF
TRBJ2-2 14 TRBV6-5 CASSSQGLAGELFF
TRBJ2-5 15 TRBV28 CASSFRYSLAETQYF
TRBJ2-3 14 TRBV6-1 CASSDLTTGDTQYF
TRBJ2-3 14 TRBV2 CASRGLGQSDTQYF
TRBJ2-1 16 TRBV5-1 CASSLRLAGIRDEQFF
TRBJ2-1 13 TRBV6-5 CASSLQWTDEQFF
TRBJ1-1 17 TRBV4-1 CASSQGPTGRMNTEAFF